This T cell receptor beta chain was documented in a study of beta chain features in type 1 diabetes. Across the study: In age, gender and cell yields, patients were similar to healthy donors.

In all sorted populations, purity surpassed 95%. As for this clone: Its antigen is currently unknown.

General observations from the study: When VDJ junctions were examined, type 1 diabetes patients showed fewer insertions and more deletions.

Per germline, CDR1 KGHSH and CDR2 LQKENI. CDR3 length equals 16 residues. V trimming: 3 bases; J trimming: 6 bases; junction bases outside the gene matches: 8. Expressed TCRB transcripts were sequenced after all isolated RNA was converted to cDNA. Data came from immunoSEQ multiplex PCR; TCRdb stores just in-frame clones and leaves some out. The sample contains about 40,000 clones, around 49% of which appear only once. Sequencing was performed on central memory CD4+ T cells from blood. The receptor comes from a young woman in good health. The V gene is TRBV18, the J gene TRBJ2-3; TRBD2 agrees at 11 bases. CDR3 nucleotides: TGTGCCAGCTCACCGGGTAGCGGGAGGGCCAGGGATACGCAGTATTTT. Translation: CASSPGSGRARDTQYF. The entire variable domain, with the rest obtained from reference TRBV18 and TRBJ2-3, is as follows: NAGVMQNPRHLVRRRGQEARLRCSPMKGHSHVYWYRQLPEEGLKFMVYLQKENIIDESGMPKERFSAEFPKEGPSILRIQQVVRGDSAAYFCASSPGSGRARDTQYFGPGTRLTVL.